This is a list of T cell receptor beta chains from one sample in a study of OX40 agonist ivuxolimab in advanced cancers. Clones were sequenced by immunoSEQ multiplex PCR, and TCRdb holds only the in-frame ones, with some missing. The sample holds around 68,000 clones, 90% to 95% seen once. Sequenced material: CD4+ or CD8+ T cells sorted from blood, taken in a trial of the OX40 agonist ivuxolimab. These TCRs come from an adult with an advanced solid tumor such as melanoma, head and neck, liver or kidney cancer. CDR3s include the opening cysteine and the closing phenylalanine or tryptophan. The D gene is left open where the match is weak. Rows may omit the clone size; those that give it use once, few, many or a size class.

TGTGCCAGCTCACCCGGGACCCTATCGAACACTGAAGCTTTCTTT CASSPGTLSNTEAFF TRBV18 - - TRBJ1-1
TGTGCCAGCAGTGAATGGTACCTAAATGAAAAACTGTTTTTT CASSEWYLNEKLFF TRBV25-1 - - TRBJ1-4
TGTGCCTGGAGCCATAATGGCTACACCTTC CAWSHNGYTF TRBV30 - - TRBJ1-2
TGTGCCAGCAGTTCCGGGACAGGGGGCCGGGCGGGCACTGAGCAGTTCTTC CASSSGTGGRAGTEQFF TRBV28 - TRBD1 TRBJ2-1
TGTGCCAGCGAAGGGGCCGGCTACACCTTC CASEGAGYTF TRBV6-6 - - TRBJ1-2
TGTGCCAGCAGCACCACATGGAATTCACCCCTCCACTTT CASSTTWNSPLHF TRBV7-3 - - TRBJ1-6
TGTGCCAGCTCAGTAAACCGGGGCCCTTCCTACGAGCAGTACTTC CASSVNRGPSYEQYF TRBV18 - - TRBJ2-7
TGTGCCAGCAGCGTAATCCCCCAGGGCCACACTGAAGCTTTCTTT CASSVIPQGHTEAFF TRBV9 - - TRBJ1-1
TGTGCCAGCAGGCGGACTAGCGGCAATACCTACAATGAGCAGTTCTTC CASRRTSGNTYNEQFF TRBV11-2 few TRBD2 TRBJ2-1
TGTGCCAGCAGCTTAGCGCGCGGTTCCTATGGCTACACCTTC CASSLARGSYGYTF TRBV7-3 - - TRBJ1-2
TGTGCCAGCAGCTTCTCCGGGACTGGGAACACCGGGGAGCTGTTTTTT CASSFSGTGNTGELFF TRBV13 - - TRBJ2-2
TGTGCCAGCGCTATCCTAGCTGTGAACACCGGGGAGCTGTTTTTT CASAILAVNTGELFF TRBV2 once - TRBJ2-2
TGTGCCAGCAGCTTGACAGGGGCTTACACAGATACGCAGTATTTT CASSLTGAYTDTQYF TRBV5-4 - TRBD1 TRBJ2-3
TGTGCCAGCAGCTTAGGCACGGGTGCGGGACCAAGCACAGATACGCAGTATTTT CASSLGTGAGPSTDTQYF TRBV13 - - TRBJ2-3
TGTGCCAGCTCACCGGACATTTCTGGGGCCAACGTCCTGACTTTC CASSPDISGANVLTF TRBV18 - - TRBJ2-6
TGTGCCAGCAGTTACTCGAGGGGGCAGGGTGGAACTGAAGCTTTCTTT CASSYSRGQGGTEAFF TRBV6-5 - TRBD1 TRBJ1-1
TGTGCCAGTAGGCGCCCGGGATCAAGATACAATGAGCAGTTCTTC CASRRPGSRYNEQFF TRBV19 - - TRBJ2-1
TGTGCCAGCAGCTTAGCCATCGGGCAGGCAACCTACGAGCAGTACTTC CASSLAIGQATYEQYF TRBV7-6 - - TRBJ2-7
TGTGCCAGTAGCCCGGGACAGGACTATGGCTACACCTTC CASSPGQDYGYTF TRBV19 - TRBD1 TRBJ1-2
TGTGCCAGCAGCTTCCGGGATCGGGGCTCCTACGAGCAGTACTTC CASSFRDRGSYEQYF TRBV21-1 once - TRBJ2-7
TGTGCCAGCAGTCCGGGACAGCGCACTGAAGCTTTCTTT CASSPGQRTEAFF TRBV2 once TRBD1 TRBJ1-1
TGTGCCAGTAGTATTGAGGGGGGACAGGGCTACCCTGAAGCTTTCTTT CASSIEGGQGYPEAFF TRBV19 - TRBD1 TRBJ1-1
TGTGCCAGCAGTCTCGACACCTATGGCTACACCTTC CASSLDTYGYTF TRBV28 - - TRBJ1-2
TGTGCCAGCTCAGGACTAGCGGGAGGCGCAGATACGCAGTATTTT CASSGLAGGADTQYF TRBV18 - TRBD2 TRBJ2-3
TGTGCCAGCAGTCCAACCACAGATACGCAGTATTTT CASSPTTDTQYF TRBV7-9 - - TRBJ2-3
TGTGCCAGTAGTATCAACAGGGGGAGAGAGACCCAGTACTTC CASSINRGRETQYF TRBV19 - TRBD1 TRBJ2-5
TGTGCCAGCAGCCAAGATAGGGGTCAGCCCCAGCATTTT CASSQDRGQPQHF TRBV4-2 - - TRBJ1-5
TGCGCCAGCAGGCCCGGACTAGCGGTCGGATACGAGCAGTACTTC CASRPGLAVGYEQYF TRBV5-1 few TRBD2 TRBJ2-7
TGTGCCACCAGACAAGCAGGGGGCACTGAAGCTTTCTTT CATRQAGGTEAFF TRBV15 - TRBD1 TRBJ1-1
TGTGCCAGCAGCGCCTCAGGGACCTACGAGCAGTACTTC CASSASGTYEQYF TRBV7-9 once - TRBJ2-7
TGTGCCAGCAGTGAAAATTGGACAGGGAGGGATGAGCAGTTCTTC CASSENWTGRDEQFF TRBV2 - - TRBJ2-1
TGCGCCAGCAGCTTGAGTCAGGCAAGCTCCTACAATGAGCAGTTCTTC CASSLSQASSYNEQFF TRBV5-1 - - TRBJ2-1
TGTGCCAGCAGCCAAGATCTTCCGGCGGGTGGACTAGCGCGCTACAATGAGCAGTTCTTC CASSQDLPAGGLARYNEQFF TRBV4-2 - TRBD2 TRBJ2-1
TGCAGCGTAGACGACGGAAGCTCTGGAAACACCATATATTTT CSVDDGSSGNTIYF TRBV29-1 - - TRBJ1-3
TGTGCCACCAGCAGAGATCTCGGGAGTTCCTACGAGCAGTACTTC CATSRDLGSSYEQYF TRBV15 - - TRBJ2-7
TGTGCCAGCTCAACCGACGACAGGGTTCTCGGCACTGAAGCTTTCTTT CASSTDDRVLGTEAFF TRBV18 - TRBD1 TRBJ1-1
TGCGCCAGCAGCTCCTATAAGGGCACTGAAGCTTTCTTT CASSSYKGTEAFF TRBV5-1 - - TRBJ1-1
TGTGCCAGTAGTGGGAGTGGCTCTGGAAACACCATATATTTT CASSGSGSGNTIYF TRBV19 - - TRBJ1-3
TGCGCCAGCAGCAGCCGACTAGCGGGAACCTTCCCAACCGGGGAGCTGTTTTTT CASSSRLAGTFPTGELFF TRBV5-1 - TRBD2 TRBJ2-2
TGTGCCAGCACCCCCGACAGGTCCTTCCTCAATCAGCCCCAGCATTTT CASTPDRSFLNQPQHF TRBV6-6 - - TRBJ1-5
TGTGCCAGCAGTTACAGGGAGGGTGGCTATGGCTACACCTTC CASSYREGGYGYTF TRBV6-6 - - TRBJ1-2
TGTGCCAGCAGCGGGACAGGGGGATTGGGCAATCAGCCCCAGCATTTT CASSGTGGLGNQPQHF TRBV7-9 - TRBD1 TRBJ1-5
TGCGCCAGCAGATACAATGACAGGGTCGCCTACGAGCAGTACTTC CASRYNDRVAYEQYF TRBV5-1 - TRBD1 TRBJ2-7
TGTGCCAGTAGTATAGATGGCGGATCTGGGGCCAACGTCCTGACTTTC CASSIDGGSGANVLTF TRBV19 - - TRBJ2-6
TGTGCCAGCTCACCTAAGGTAGATCAACCCTACGAGCAGTACTTC CASSPKVDQPYEQYF TRBV18 - - TRBJ2-7
TGTGCCAGCAGCTTAGCCCTTCTGGGAGATACGCAGTATTTT CASSLALLGDTQYF TRBV7-2 - - TRBJ2-3
TGTGCCAGCAGCCGACAGGGTAGAGAGACCCAGTACTTC CASSRQGRETQYF TRBV5-6 - TRBD1 TRBJ2-5
TGCGCCAGCAGCCAAGGTCCTCTGGGGGGTGGCTACACCTTC CASSQGPLGGGYTF TRBV4-1 - - TRBJ1-2
TGCAGCGGACTAGCGTTCTACGAGCAGTACTTC CSGLAFYEQYF TRBV20-1 - TRBD2 TRBJ2-7
TGTGCCAGCTCGCTGGAGGGACAGTACAATGAGCAGTTCTTC CASSLEGQYNEQFF TRBV18 - - TRBJ2-1
TGTGCCAGCACCCCGGAAGTTAGCAATCAGCCCCAGCATTTT CASTPEVSNQPQHF TRBV28 - - TRBJ1-5
TGTGCCAGCAGTTGGGGGAGAGGGAATATAGCTTTCTTT CASSWGRGNIAFF TRBV6-6 - - TRBJ1-1
TGCGCCAGCAGCCAAGTGGCGGGACAAGGGGATACGCAGTATTTT CASSQVAGQGDTQYF TRBV4-1 - - TRBJ2-3